A selection of T cell receptor beta chains follows, all from one sample in a study of spatial heterogeneity in lung cancer. TCRdb itself ran the 5' RACE reads through MiXCR, one entry per CDR3 protein. The sample lists tens of thousands of distinct CDR3 sequences; roughly an eighth were seen once. The input for sequencing was PBMCs, taken at surgery. Source of these receptors: a male donor with early-stage non-small cell lung cancer. The CDR3 runs from the conserved cysteine through the conserved F or W. D genes are given only for firm matches. Clone size appears in some rows only: once, few, many, or a class for an expanded clone.

d_gene | j_gene | v_gene | abundance | CDR3nt | CDR3aa
TRBD2 | TRBJ2-3 | TRBV7-9 | NA | TGTGCCAGCAGCGGACTAGCGGGACCCTCTCGCACAGATACGCAGTATTTT | CASSGLAGPSRTDTQYF
NA | TRBJ2-1 | TRBV13 | many | TGTGCCAGCTCTCTCCGGGACCCCTACAATGAGCAGTTCTTC | CASSLRDPYNEQFF
NA | TRBJ2-5 | TRBV7-8 | many | TGTGCCAGCAGCTTAGTGGGGGCTAGCCAAGAGACCCAGTACTTC | CASSLVGASQETQYF
TRBD2 | TRBJ2-7 | TRBV12-3/TRBV12-4 | NA | TGTGCCGGCAGCCGGGGGGGCCGCGAGCAGTACTTC | CAGSRGGREQYF
NA | TRBJ2-1 | TRBV5-1 | few | TGCGCCAGCAGCTTCGGCAGCCTTTACAATGAGCAGTTCTTC | CASSFGSLYNEQFF
NA | TRBJ2-7 | TRBV27 | many | TGTGCCAGCAGTTTTGGGTTTGGCACTAACTACGAGCAGTACTTC | CASSFGFGTNYEQYF
TRBD2 | TRBJ2-4 | TRBV7-8 | NA | TGTGCCAGCAGCCCCGGACTAGCGTTTTTAAACATTCAGTACTTC | CASSPGLAFLNIQYF
NA | TRBJ1-2 | TRBV6-5 | NA | TGTGCCAGCAGTTACTCGACATGGGACAACTATGGCTACACCTTC | CASSYSTWDNYGYTF
TRBD1 | TRBJ1-6 | TRBV6-5 | few | TGTGCCAGCAGCCGGACAGGGGGCCCACCCCTCCACTTT | CASSRTGGPPLHF
NA | TRBJ1-5 | TRBV6-2/TRBV6-3 | many | TGTGCCAGCGGTATGGATATTCAGCCCCAGCATTTT | CASGMDIQPQHF
NA | TRBJ1-1 | TRBV15 | NA | TGTGCCACCAGTCGGGACCCAAACACTGAAGCTTTCTTT | CATSRDPNTEAFF
TRBD2 | TRBJ2-2 | TRBV10-3 | many | TGTGCCATCAGGGCGGGAGGAGACACCGGGGAGCTGTTTTTT | CAIRAGGDTGELFF
TRBD1 | TRBJ2-2 | TRBV5-1 | NA | TGCGCCAGCAGCTTCGGGACAGGGATTTCCGGGGAGCTGTTTTTT | CASSFGTGISGELFF
TRBD1 | TRBJ2-1 | TRBV29-1 | many | TGCAGCGTTACTAGACCGGGACAGGGGGGGACGGGTGAGCAGTTCTTC | CSVTRPGQGGTGEQFF
NA | TRBJ2-2 | TRBV19 | NA | TGTGCCAGTAGCCCCGGGGGCCCGATCGGGGAGCTGTTTTTT | CASSPGGPIGELFF
NA | TRBJ2-3 | TRBV4-2 | many | TGTGCCAGCAGCCAAGGAGGCGAGGATACGCAGTATTTT | CASSQGGEDTQYF
NA | TRBJ2-2 | TRBV5-1 | NA | TGCGCCAGCAGCTCCGCTTGGAGGGACACCGGGGAGCTGTTTTTT | CASSSAWRDTGELFF
TRBD1 | TRBJ2-1 | TRBV7-7 | NA | TGTGCTAGCAGCCACCGGGACAGGGTTGGCGAGCAGTTCTTC | CASSHRDRVGEQFF
NA | TRBJ2-7 | TRBV2 | NA | TGTGCCAGCAGCCCGCCCGGGGCTCGAATAGAGCAGTACTTC | CASSPPGARIEQYF
TRBD1 | TRBJ2-3 | TRBV5-1 | few | TGCGCCAGCAGCTCCGGACAGGGGGCCGGTGGGTCAGATACGCAGTATTTT | CASSSGQGAGGSDTQYF
NA | TRBJ2-1 | TRBV7-9 | many | TGTGCCAGCAGCCACGACAGGTTCCGAGGGAATGAGCAGTTCTTC | CASSHDRFRGNEQFF
NA | TRBJ2-5 | TRBV29-1 | NA | TGCAGCGTTGAAGGCGGGGACCGAGAGACCCAGTACTTC | CSVEGGDRETQYF
NA | TRBJ2-3 | TRBV19 | NA | TGTGCCAGTGAGCGGGCGGGCACAGATACGCAGTATTTT | CASERAGTDTQYF
NA | TRBJ2-3 | TRBV9 | NA | TGTGCCAGCAGCATTAACGTGGGCGAAGATACGCAGTATTTT | CASSINVGEDTQYF
NA | TRBJ1-2 | TRBV29-1 | few | TGCAGCTCTACCGGGACCGGGGCCTATGGCTACACCTTC | CSSTGTGAYGYTF
TRBD1 | TRBJ1-5 | TRBV27 | many | TGTGCCAGCAGTTTAAGAGGGGGCTATCAGCCCCAGCATTTT | CASSLRGGYQPQHF